Each of the 7 T cell receptor beta chains below was sequenced from the same sample in a study of control samples from healthy donors and cancer patients (dated by TCRdb to the early 2020s). The library was prepared using the immunoSEQ multiplex PCR assay. The clones in this table, taken by TCRdb from immuneACCESS, are in-frame only. Not every clone is retained; where verified, under half of the shortfall comes from an unresolved V gene, and the cause of the rest is unknown. The table for this sample lists around 170,000 clones; just over 85% of them were counted only once. The top ten clonotypes cover around 5.1% of the sample. The source material was blood. The origin of the receptors is a woman aged 25 to 39 in good health.

The J gene is TRBJ1-5, the V gene TRBV10-2; D is undetermined. This CDR3 has 13 residues. V gave up 4 bases and J gave up 1 base, with 5 bases separating them. The germline V gene has CDR1 WSHSY and CDR2 SAAADI. The CDR3 nucleotides read TGCGCCAGCAGTGCAGAGAGCAATCAGCCCCAGCATTTT. It is translated as CASSAESNQPQHF.

This chain links TRBV28 with TRBJ2-4; D is perhaps TRBD1 or TRBD2 (5 bases each). CDR3 length equals 16 residues. V was shortened by 4 bases and J by 0 bases, with 13 bases between the two germline ends. Germline CDR1 MDHEN, CDR2 SYDVKM. In DNA form, the CDR3 reads TGTGCCAGCAGTTCCACGAGGGGTGGAGCCAAAAACATTCAGTACTTC. Its translation is CASSSTRGGAKNIQYF.

Points on this clone: In the same sample, other DNA sequences code for this CDR3. V usage is TRBV5-1 and J usage is TRBJ2-5; D is ambiguous. CDR3 length: 13 amino acids. Germline V gives CDR1 SGHRS, CDR2 YFSETQ. V shed 0 bases and J shed 5 bases, with 8 bases lying between them. The CDR3 reads CASSLGGRETQYF. DNA for the CDR3: TGCGCCAGCAGCTTGGGGGGTCGGGAGACCCAGTACTTC.

This clone has only a few counts. The chain combines TRBV4-2 with TRBJ1-6, with TRBD1 matching 7 bases. This CDR3 region has 16 residues. With V trimmed by 2 bases and J by 7 bases, 8 bases remained unmatched. Per the germline V gene, CDR1 is LGHNA and CDR2 is YNFKEQ. In nucleotides, the CDR3 is TGTGCCAGCAGCCAACACACCGGGACAGAGAATTCACCCCTCCACTTT. Protein product: CASSQHTGTENSPLHF.

The J gene is TRBJ1-6, the V gene TRBV6-6; possibly TRBD1 for D (6 bases). The CDR3 sequence is 17 residues long. V lost 6 bases and J 3 bases, leaving 18 bases between the germline ends. In germline, CDR1 is MNHNY, CDR2 SVGAGI (reference sequence). CDR3 residues: CASSRAVDRRYNSPLHF. The CDR3 DNA sequence: TGTGCCAGCAGCCGAGCAGTGGACAGACGCTATAATTCACCCCTCCACTTT.

CDR3 in amino acids: CASSQLAGGYTGELFF. CDR3 sequence (DNA): TGTGCCAGCAGCCAACTAGCGGGGGGTTACACCGGGGAGCTGTTTTTT. The rearrangement joins TRBV3-1 (or the pseudogene TRBV3-2) to TRBJ2-2; 11 bases line up with TRBD2. Germline V gene lookup returns CDR1 LGHDT and CDR2 YNNKEL (reference sequence). Trimming took 2 bases from V and 3 from J; bases not matched to a gene: 2. This CDR3 is 16 amino acids long.

CDR3 residues: CASSVDRGNEKLFF. CDR3 bases: TGTGCCAGCAGCGTAGACAGGGGGAATGAAAAACTGTTTTTT. The chain carries TRBV9 and TRBJ1-4; 8 bases are shared with TRBD1. The germline V gene encodes CDR1 SGDLS and CDR2 YYNGEE. V was pared by 0 bases and J by 5 bases, with 0 bases of the junction left unmatched. The CDR3 spans 14 residues.